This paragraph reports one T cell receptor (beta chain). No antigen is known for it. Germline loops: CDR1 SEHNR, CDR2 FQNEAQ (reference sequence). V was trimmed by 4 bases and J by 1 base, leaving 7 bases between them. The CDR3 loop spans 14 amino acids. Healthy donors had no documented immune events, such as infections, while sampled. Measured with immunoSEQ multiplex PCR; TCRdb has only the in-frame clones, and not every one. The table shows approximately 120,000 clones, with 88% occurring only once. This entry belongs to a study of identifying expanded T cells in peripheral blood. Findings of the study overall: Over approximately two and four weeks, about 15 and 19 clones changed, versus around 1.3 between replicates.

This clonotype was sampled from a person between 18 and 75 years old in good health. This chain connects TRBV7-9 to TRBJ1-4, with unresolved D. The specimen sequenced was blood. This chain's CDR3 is CASSSDGTNEKLFF. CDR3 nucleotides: TGTGCCAGCAGCTCCGACGGAACTAATGAAAAACTGTTTTTT.